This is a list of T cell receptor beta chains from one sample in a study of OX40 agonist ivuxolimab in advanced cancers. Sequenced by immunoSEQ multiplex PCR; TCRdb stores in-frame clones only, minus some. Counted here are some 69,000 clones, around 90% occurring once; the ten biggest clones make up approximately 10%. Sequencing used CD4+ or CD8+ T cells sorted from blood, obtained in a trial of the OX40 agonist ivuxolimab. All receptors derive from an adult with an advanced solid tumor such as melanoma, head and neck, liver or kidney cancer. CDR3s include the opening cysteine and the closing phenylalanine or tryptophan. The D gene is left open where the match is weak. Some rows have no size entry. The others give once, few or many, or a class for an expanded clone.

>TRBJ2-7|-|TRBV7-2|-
CASSPRVGARVEQYF
TGTGCCAGCAGCCCGAGGGTGGGGGCTCGGGTCGAGCAGTACTTC
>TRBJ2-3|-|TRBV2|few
CASRRGRGTDTQYF
TGTGCCAGCAGAAGGGGGAGGGGCACAGATACGCAGTATTTT
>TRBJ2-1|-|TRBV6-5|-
CASRPLWGEQFF
TGTGCCAGCAGACCCCTATGGGGTGAGCAGTTCTTC
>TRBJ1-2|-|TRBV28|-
CASSLRGGYGYTF
TGTGCCAGCAGTTTGAGGGGGGGCTATGGCTACACCTTC
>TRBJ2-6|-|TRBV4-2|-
CASSPYSRGQLRFISGANVLTF
TGTGCCAGCAGCCCCTATAGCAGGGGCCAATTAAGATTCATTTCTGGGGCCAACGTCCTGACTTTC
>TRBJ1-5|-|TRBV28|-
CASKTFSNQPQHF
TGTGCCAGCAAGACCTTTAGCAATCAGCCCCAGCATTTT
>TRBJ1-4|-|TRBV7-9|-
CASSLGRTINEKLFF
TGTGCCAGCAGCTTAGGACGGACCATTAATGAAAAACTGTTTTTT
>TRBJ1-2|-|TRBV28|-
CASSRQAYGYTF
TGTGCCAGCAGTCGGCAGGCCTATGGCTACACCTTC
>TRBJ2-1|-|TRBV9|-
CASSVVSNNEQFF
TGTGCCAGCAGCGTAGTAAGTAACAATGAGCAGTTCTTC
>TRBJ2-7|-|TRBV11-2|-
CASSLASYEQYF
TGTGCCAGCAGCTTAGCTTCCTACGAGCAGTACTTC
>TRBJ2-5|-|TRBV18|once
CASSPSSETQYF
TGTGCCAGCTCACCAAGCTCCGAGACCCAGTACTTC
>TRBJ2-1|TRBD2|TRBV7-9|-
CASSQGLAGVRGQFF
TGTGCCAGCAGCCAAGGACTAGCGGGAGTGAGGGGGCAGTTCTTC
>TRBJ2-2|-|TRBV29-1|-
CSVEEEPFGAGELFF
TGCAGCGTTGAAGAGGAGCCCTTTGGCGCCGGGGAGCTGTTTTTT
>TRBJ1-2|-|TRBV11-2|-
CASSLPRSNYGYTF
TGTGCCAGCAGCTTACCGCGTTCTAACTATGGCTACACCTTC
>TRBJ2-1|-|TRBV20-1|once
CSASRRNEQFF
TGCAGTGCTAGCCGTCGCAATGAGCAGTTCTTC
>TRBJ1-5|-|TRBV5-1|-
CASSLDGGSNQPQHF
TGCGCCAGCAGCTTGGATGGAGGGAGCAATCAGCCCCAGCATTTT
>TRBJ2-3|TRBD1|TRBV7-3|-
CASSLTRQGVSDTQYF
TGTGCCAGCAGCTTAACGAGACAGGGAGTATCAGATACGCAGTATTTT
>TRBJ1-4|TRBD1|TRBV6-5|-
CASSRQGAINEKLFF
TGTGCCAGCAGTCGGCAGGGGGCAATTAATGAAAAACTGTTTTTT
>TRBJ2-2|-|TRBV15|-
CATNSIGSGNTGELFF
TGTGCCACCAACTCTATTGGTAGCGGGAACACCGGGGAGCTGTTTTTT
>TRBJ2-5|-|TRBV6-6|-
CASLSAGYQETQYF
TGTGCCAGCCTCTCGGCGGGGTACCAAGAGACCCAGTACTTC
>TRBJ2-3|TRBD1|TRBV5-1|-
CASTRGSTDTQYF
TGCGCCAGCACCAGGGGGTCCACAGATACGCAGTATTTT
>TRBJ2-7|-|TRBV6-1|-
CASRFGGGSFYEQYF
TGTGCCAGCAGGTTCGGTGGGGGGTCATTCTACGAGCAGTACTTC
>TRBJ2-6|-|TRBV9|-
CASSSRGSGANVLTF
TGTGCCAGCAGTAGCAGGGGTTCTGGGGCCAACGTCCTGACTTTC
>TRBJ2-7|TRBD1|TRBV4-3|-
CASSRSTGGFYEQYF
TGCGCCAGCAGCCGATCAACAGGGGGCTTCTACGAGCAGTACTTC
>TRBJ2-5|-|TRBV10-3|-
CATGEETQYF
TGTGCCACTGGGGAAGAGACCCAGTACTTC
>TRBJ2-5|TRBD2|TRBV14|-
CASSDDLAGGPRETQYF
TGTGCCAGCAGCGACGATCTAGCGGGAGGGCCTAGAGAGACCCAGTACTTC
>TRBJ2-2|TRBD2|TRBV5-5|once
CASSPPASGANTGELFF
TGTGCCAGCAGCCCCCCAGCTAGCGGGGCGAACACCGGGGAGCTGTTTTTT
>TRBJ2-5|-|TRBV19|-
CASSITGSPGETQYF
TGTGCCAGTAGTATAACAGGGTCCCCGGGAGAGACCCAGTACTTC
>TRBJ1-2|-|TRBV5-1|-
CASSLAAGDGYTF
TGCGCCAGCAGCTTGGCCGCGGGGGATGGCTACACCTTC
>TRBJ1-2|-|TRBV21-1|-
CASSKAEGRHTF
TGTGCCAGCAGCAAAGCAGAAGGTAGGCACACCTTC
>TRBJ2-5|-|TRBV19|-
CASSISAGETQYF
TGTGCCAGTAGTATTTCGGCAGGGGAGACCCAGTACTTC
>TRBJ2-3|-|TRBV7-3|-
CASSLNRDTQYF
TGTGCCAGCAGCTTAAATAGGGATACGCAGTATTTT
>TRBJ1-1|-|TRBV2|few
CASSEQNTEAFF
TGTGCCAGCAGTGAACAGAACACTGAAGCTTTCTTT
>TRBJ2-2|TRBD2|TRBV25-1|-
CASSDRGTSVAGELFF
TGTGCCAGCAGTGACAGGGGGACTAGCGTAGCCGGGGAGCTGTTTTTT
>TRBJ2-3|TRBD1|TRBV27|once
CASSYRDSDTQYF
TGTGCCAGCAGTTACCGGGACAGCGATACGCAGTATTTT
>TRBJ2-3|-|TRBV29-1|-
CSVAPFRYFTDTQYF
TGCAGCGTTGCCCCATTTCGGTACTTCACAGATACGCAGTATTTT
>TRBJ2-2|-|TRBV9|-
CASSVQGHYGELFF
TGTGCCAGCAGCGTCCAGGGGCATTACGGGGAGCTGTTTTTT
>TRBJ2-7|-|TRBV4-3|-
CASSQASSYEQYF
TGCGCCAGCAGCCAGGCCAGCTCCTACGAGCAGTACTTC
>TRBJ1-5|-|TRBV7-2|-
CVSSFGQGGQPQHF
TGTGTCAGCAGCTTCGGTCAGGGTGGACAGCCCCAGCATTTT
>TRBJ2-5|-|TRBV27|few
CARAMFETQYF
TGTGCCAGGGCGATGTTCGAGACCCAGTACTTC
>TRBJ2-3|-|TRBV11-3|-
CASSFGTESTDTQYF
TGTGCCAGCAGTTTTGGGACGGAAAGCACAGATACGCAGTATTTT
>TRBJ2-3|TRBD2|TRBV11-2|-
CASSFLAGGRSTDTQYF
TGTGCCAGCAGCTTTCTAGCGGGAGGCCGGAGCACAGATACGCAGTATTTT
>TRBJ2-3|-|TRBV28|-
CASSQPSGTDTQYF
TGTGCCAGCAGTCAACCCAGCGGCACAGATACGCAGTATTTT
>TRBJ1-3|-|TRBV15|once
CATSRDRGYGNTIYF
TGTGCCACCAGCAGAGATAGGGGTTACGGAAACACCATATATTTT
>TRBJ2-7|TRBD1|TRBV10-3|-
CAISGTTGAGYEQYF
TGTGCCATCAGTGGGACGACAGGGGCGGGATACGAGCAGTACTTC
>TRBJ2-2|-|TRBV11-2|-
CASIGGGAGELFF
TGTGCCAGCATCGGAGGGGGTGCCGGGGAGCTGTTTTTT
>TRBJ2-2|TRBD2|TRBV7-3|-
CASSPRRGLAGGNTGELFF
TGTGCCAGCAGCCCTAGGCGGGGCCTAGCGGGAGGAAACACCGGGGAGCTGTTTTTT
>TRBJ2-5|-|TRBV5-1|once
CASSRRGAGYQETQYF
TGCGCCAGCTCCAGGAGGGGGGCAGGTTATCAAGAGACCCAGTACTTC